This T cell receptor beta chain was documented in a study of blood T cells in healthy people across ages. Study-wide findings and caveats: Those diversity estimates obtained from one million T cells were thought to be underestimates.

Per germline, CDR1 MGHRA and CDR2 YSYEKL. V was pared by 2 bases and J by 6 bases, with 21 bases between. This CDR3 region has 17 residues. In this sample, this clonotype turned up a few times. Its antigen is as yet unknown. Alongside a J-beta primer mix, a sample-barcoded 5' primer served in a second PCR lasting about 7 to 11 cycles. TCRdb re-called the 5' RACE reads through MiXCR, storing one row per CDR3 protein. This table has approximately 1.5 million distinct CDR3 sequences, 34% appearing once. The receptor comes from a woman aged 30 to 39 in good health. V gene TRBV4-1 combines with J gene TRBJ2-3; weak D call: TRBD2 (6 bases). Sequenced sample: blood. The CDR3 loop is CASSQPTSSAERDTQYF. The CDR3, as DNA: TGCGCCAGCAGCCAACCCACATCTAGCGCAGAAAGGGATACGCAGTATTTT.